Shown below are 7 T cell receptor beta chains from a single sample sequenced in a study of blood T cell repertoires in COVID-19. Assay: immunoSEQ multiplex PCR; the TCRdb copy retains only in-frame clones and omits some. Here the sample spans roughly 280,000 clones, 88% being singletons. Sequenced input: peripheral blood. These receptors were obtained from a woman in her twenties or thirties with COVID-19, enrolled during active disease.

The CDR3 bases are TGTGCCAGCAGTACATCGACAGGGGGAACTGAAGCTTTCTTT. Translated: CASSTSTGGTEAFF. The V gene is TRBV6-5, the J gene TRBJ1-1; the match to TRBD1 covers 9 bases. Germline V gives CDR1 MNHEY, CDR2 SVGAGI. The V and J ends lost 5 bases and 5 bases, in that order; junction bases with no gene match: 6. The CDR3 sequence is 14 residues long.

The chain carries TRBV27 and TRBJ1-3; 9 positions match TRBD1. J gave up 4 bases and V 8 bases, and 3 bases lay outside the gene matches. CDR1 and CDR2 (germline): MNHEY, SMNVEV (reference sequence). The CDR3 contains 13 residues. CDR3 amino acids: CASSGTGGNTIYF. CDR3 nucleotide sequence: TGTGCCAGCTCCGGGACAGGGGGAAACACCATATATTTT.

The chain links TRBV7-6 to TRBJ2-3; maybe TRBD2 (6 bases). Trimming removed 4 bases from V and 5 bases from J, with 10 bases in between. Germline V gene data show CDR1 as SGHVS and CDR2 as FNYEAQ. The CDR3 is 13 amino acids. The CDR3 nucleotides read TGTGCCAGCAGCTCCCGGGAGCAAGATACGCAGTATTTT. The encoded protein is CASSSREQDTQYF.

The rearrangement uses TRBV7-9 and TRBJ2-1; no firm D call. V was trimmed by 0 bases and J by 0 bases, leaving 9 bases between them. Germline lookup yields CDR1 SEHNR and CDR2 FQNEAQ (reference sequence). The CDR3 sequence is 16 residues long. This chain's CDR3 is CASSLADFSSYNEQFF. The CDR3 nucleotides read TGTGCCAGCAGCTTAGCTGACTTCAGCTCCTACAATGAGCAGTTCTTC.

The J gene is TRBJ2-3, the V gene TRBV6-4, with D uncertain. From germline, CDR1 is MRHNA and CDR2 SNTAGT. CDR3 length equals 13 residues. Trimming cost V 2 bases and J 0 bases, with 3 bases left between them. This CDR3 reads CASSDRSTDTQYF. CDR3 coding DNA: TGTGCCAGCAGTGACCGTAGCACAGATACGCAGTATTTT.

This rearrangement joins TRBV2 to TRBJ2-5; 7 bases are shared with TRBD2. V lost 7 bases and J lost 2; bases outside the gene matches: 7. The CDR3 consists of 14 residues. The germline CDR1 and CDR2 sequences are SNHLY and FYNNEI. The CDR3 region is CASKWPSGQETQYF. As DNA, the CDR3 is TGTGCCAGCAAATGGCCTAGCGGACAAGAGACCCAGTACTTC. Variable domain in full (rest from reference TRBV2 and TRBJ2-5): EPEVTQTPSHQVTQMGQEVILRCVPISNHLYFYWYRQILGQKVEFLVSFYNNEISEKSEIFDDQFSVERPDGSNFTLKIRSTKLEDSAMYFCASKWPSGQETQYFGPGTRLLVL.

V usage is TRBV18 and J usage is TRBJ2-2; a possible D gene is TRBD2 (6 bases). CDR3 length: 16 residues. The V gene's germline CDR1 is KGHSH and CDR2 LQKENI. V was cut by 4 bases and J by 1 base, with 13 bases left in between. The CDR3 loop reads CASSLWGLMNTGELFF. The CDR3 nucleotides are TGTGCCAGCTCACTGTGGGGACTCATGAACACCGGGGAGCTGTTTTTT. The full variable domain, its missing parts supplied by reference TRBV18 and TRBJ2-2, is NAGVMQNPRHLVRRRGQEARLRCSPMKGHSHVYWYRQLPEEGLKFMVYLQKENIIDESGMPKERFSAEFPKEGPSILRIQQVVRGDSAAYFCASSLWGLMNTGELFFGEGSRLTVL.